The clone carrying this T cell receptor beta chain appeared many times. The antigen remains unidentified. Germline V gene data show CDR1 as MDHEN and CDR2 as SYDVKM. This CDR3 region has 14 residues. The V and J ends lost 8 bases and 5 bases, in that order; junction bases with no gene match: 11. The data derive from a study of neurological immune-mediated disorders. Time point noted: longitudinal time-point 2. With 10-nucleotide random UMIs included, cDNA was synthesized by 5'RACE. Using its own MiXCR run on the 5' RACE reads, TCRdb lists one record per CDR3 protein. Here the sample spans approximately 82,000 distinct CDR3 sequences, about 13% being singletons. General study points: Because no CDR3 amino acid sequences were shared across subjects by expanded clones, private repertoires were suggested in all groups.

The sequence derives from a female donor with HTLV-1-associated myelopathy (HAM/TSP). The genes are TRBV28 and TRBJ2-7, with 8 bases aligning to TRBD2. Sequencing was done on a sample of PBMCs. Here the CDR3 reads CASRGGRGGDEQYF. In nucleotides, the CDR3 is TGTGCCAGCCGGGGGGGCAGGGGCGGAGACGAGCAGTACTTC.